The entry that follows covers one T cell receptor (beta chain) sequence. CD45RA-negative memory and CD45RA+ naive subsets were split from the CD4+ cells. The sample originates from a study of shared clonotypes between healthy human individuals. Study summary: Each donor's CD8 memory used one plate, CD8 naive two, each CD4 subset three.

Assay execution took place at the deep level. Using immunoSEQ multiplex PCR, the repertoire was profiled, and TCRdb retains in-frame clones only, with some absent. The profile covers hundreds of thousands of clones, with approximately 79% appearing a single time and approximately 1.8% taken by the ten largest. The sequencing sample was made of memory CD4+ T cells sorted from blood. Subset given: CD45RA-negative fraction. The sequence came from a woman aged 25 to 39 in good health.

The CDR3 is CASSLGTSGREVNEQFF. In DNA form, the CDR3 reads TGTGCCAGCAGCTTAGGGACTAGCGGGAGGGAAGTCAATGAGCAGTTCTTC. This chain uses TRBV11-3 with TRBJ2-1, with 15 nucleotides matching TRBD2. The CDR3 totals 17 residues. Germline-derived CDR1 and CDR2 are SGHNT and YENEEA. V was pared by 1 base and J by 6 bases, with 4 bases of the junction left unmatched.